These 17 T cell receptor beta chains were sequenced from one sample in a study of T cell changes during pregnancy in multiple sclerosis. The repertoire was sequenced with immunoSEQ multiplex PCR; TCRdb's copy has only in-frame clones and lacks some. This repertoire shows over 65,000 clones, approximately 90% found once; its top ten account for around 1.8%. The sequences come from peripheral blood, collected in the first trimester of pregnancy. Receptors originate from a female donor in good health, enrolled as a control in a pregnancy study.

This clone was picked up a small number of times. The V call is TRBV9, the J call TRBJ2-7, with D maybe TRBD2 (6 bases). Germline V lookup: CDR1 SGDLS, CDR2 YYNGEE. The V end lost 0 bases, the J end lost 0 bases, and 10 bases lay between the germline ends. The CDR3 consists of 15 residues. CDR3 in DNA: TGTGCCAGCAGCGTAGAGGGGACTTCCTCCTACGAGCAGTACTTC. This translates into CASSVEGTSSYEQYF.

The rearrangement joins TRBV6-6 to TRBJ1-1; no reliable D call. Germline V gene lookup returns CDR1 MNHNY and CDR2 SVGAGI (reference sequence). V dropped 6 bases and J dropped 2 bases, with 10 bases sitting between them. The CDR3 runs 13 residues. The CDR3 here is CASSPDSNTEAFF. The DNA of the CDR3 is TGTGCCAGCAGCCCGGACTCAAACACTGAAGCTTTCTTT.

The gene calls are TRBV6-5 and TRBJ2-6, with D maybe TRBD1 (5 bases). The germline gives CDR1 MNHEY, CDR2 SVGAGI. V lost 6 bases and J lost 5, with 8 bases in between. The CDR3 contains 13 residues. CDR3: CASSLDRANVLTF. The CDR3, as DNA: TGTGCCAGCAGCCTGGACAGGGCCAACGTCCTGACTTTC.

The table lists this clone with a count of one. This chain links TRBV7-9 with TRBJ2-7, with D uncertain. The CDR3 loop spans 11 amino acids. From germline, CDR1 is SEHNR and CDR2 FQNEAQ (reference sequence). V was pared by 5 bases and J by 5 bases, with 7 bases between. CDR3 loop: CASSRLDEQYF. CDR3 sequence (DNA): TGTGCCAGCAGCCGTCTCGACGAGCAGTACTTC.

This chain connects TRBV2 to TRBJ1-5; the match to TRBD1 covers 8 bases. V lost 4 bases to trimming and J lost 1 base; unmatched junction nucleotides: 6. Germline values: CDR1 SNHLY, CDR2 FYNNEI. This CDR3 is 16 amino acids long. The CDR3 region has the DNA TGTGCCAGCAGTGGACAGGGGCCCGTCAGCAATCAGCCCCAGCATTTT. Residues: CASSGQGPVSNQPQHF.

CDR3: CASRGAAQETQYF. CDR3 DNA sequence: TGTGCCAGCAGAGGGGCGGCCCAAGAGACCCAGTACTTC. This chain uses TRBV6-5 with TRBJ2-5, with D possibly TRBD1 on 5 matching bases. The CDR3 spans 13 residues. Germline assignment: CDR1 MNHEY and CDR2 SVGAGI. V lost 6 bases and J 1 base, leaving 9 bases between the germline ends.

The V gene is TRBV11-2, the J gene TRBJ2-7; 8 positions match TRBD1. CDR1 and CDR2 (germline): SGHAT, FQNNGV. Unmatched junction bases numbered 6, after V lost 2 bases and J lost 3 bases. The CDR3 consists of 15 residues. The CDR3 nucleotides are TGTGCCAGCAGCTTAACCGGGACAGGAGTCTACGAGCAGTACTTC. Translating gives CASSLTGTGVYEQYF.

V gene TRBV18 combines with J gene TRBJ2-5; unclear D gene. The CDR3 covers 14 residues. V dropped 3 bases and J dropped 2 bases, with 10 bases sitting between them. Per germline, CDR1 KGHSH and CDR2 LQKENI. DNA for the CDR3: TGTGCCAGCTCACCGAACAGAGCTCAAGAGACCCAGTACTTC. It is translated as CASSPNRAQETQYF.

This clone was recorded a few times. The chain uses TRBV18 and TRBJ1-4; D is undetermined. Trimming took off 2 bases at V and 0 bases at J, with 7 bases between the two ends. In germline, CDR1 is KGHSH, CDR2 LQKENI. CDR3 length equals 15 residues. CDR3 sequence reads: CASSPSFATNEKLFF. The CDR3 DNA sequence: TGTGCCAGCTCACCAAGCTTTGCAACTAATGAAAAACTGTTTTTT.

The rearrangement uses TRBV29-1 and TRBJ1-2; possibly TRBD1 for D (5 bases). V shed 6 bases and J shed 6 bases, with 11 bases lying between them. This CDR3 contains 11 residues. Germline-derived CDR1 and CDR2 are SQVTM and ANQGSEA. In nucleotides, the CDR3 is TGCAGCGTGGCGGGGGGGGATGGCTACACCTTC. Amino acid sequence: CSVAGGDGYTF.

This sequence joins TRBV27 and TRBJ1-2; 12 bases match TRBD1. Trimming at V came to 7 bases and at J to 6 bases, leaving 3 bases not matched to a gene. From germline, CDR1 is MNHEY and CDR2 SMNVEV (reference sequence). The CDR3 runs to 13 residues. For the CDR3, the DNA is TGTGCCAGCACGGGACAGGGGGCAAATGGCTACACCTTC. This encodes CASTGQGANGYTF.

The CDR3 loop is CASSFSGHTEAFF. CDR3 DNA: TGTGCCAGCAGCTTCTCGGGTCACACTGAAGCTTTCTTT. The genes are TRBV16 and TRBJ1-1, with unresolved D. Germline V gene data show CDR1 as KGHSY and CDR2 as FQNENV. V gave up 5 bases and J gave up 3 bases, with 10 bases separating them. The length of the CDR3 is 13 residues.

This chain uses TRBV18 with TRBJ1-2; TRBD1 matches 7 bases. The CDR3 is 16 residues long. CDR1 is KGHSH and CDR2 is LQKENI in the germline V gene. The ends lost 4 bases at V and 1 base at J; junction bases unmatched: 9. CDR3 loop: CASSLSGTESNYGYTF. CDR3 in DNA: TGTGCCAGCTCACTTTCCGGGACAGAAAGTAACTATGGCTACACCTTC.

The chain carries TRBV29-1 and TRBJ2-7; no clear D gene. Per the germline V gene, CDR1 is SQVTM and CDR2 is ANQGSEA. V lost 2 bases and J 5 bases, leaving 7 bases between the germline ends. The CDR3 has 11 amino acids. The CDR3 region has the DNA TGCAGCGTTGAAACCCGGGACGAGCAGTACTTC. It yields the protein CSVETRDEQYF.

The chain recombines TRBV15 with TRBJ1-1; tentative D call: TRBD1 (6 bases). Per the germline V gene, CDR1 is LNHNV and CDR2 is YYDKDF (reference sequence). With 0 bases removed from V and 5 bases from J, the gap between germline ends came to 13 bases. This CDR3 has 15 residues. The CDR3 loop reads CATSRDRTGNTEAFF. The DNA of the CDR3 is TGTGCCACCAGCAGAGATAGAACAGGGAATACTGAAGCTTTCTTT. Variable domain in full (rest from reference TRBV15 and TRBJ1-1): DAMVIQNPRYQVTQFGKPVTLSCSQTLNHNVMYWYQQKSSQAPKLLFHYYDKDFNNEADTPDNFQSRRPNTSFCFLDIRSPGLGDTAMYLCATSRDRTGNTEAFFGQGTRLTVV.

The chain recombines TRBV7-9 with TRBJ1-5, with no clear D. V gave up 5 bases and J gave up 8 bases, with 13 bases separating them. The CDR3 runs to 13 residues. Germline values: CDR1 SEHNR, CDR2 FQNEAQ (reference sequence). CDR3 amino acids: CASSPIGGEPQHF. As DNA, the CDR3 is TGTGCCAGCAGCCCGATCGGCGGGGAGCCCCAGCATTTT.

The chain employs TRBV6-6 and TRBJ2-1; possibly TRBD2 for D (6 bases). Germline assignment: CDR1 MNHNY and CDR2 SVGAGI (reference sequence). V lost 4 bases to trimming and J lost 12 bases, with 10 bases between them. The CDR3 runs 11 residues. The CDR3 spells CASSLGTGQFF. The CDR3 DNA is TGTGCCAGCAGTTTGGGGACTGGGCAGTTCTTC.